A single sample is the source of the 17 T cell receptor beta chains below, sequenced in a study of identical twins (dated by TCRdb to about 2016). Libraries were built with 5' RACE. The run used an Illumina HiSeq 2000. The public reads were run again by TCRdb, first through fastp at Q25 and then through MiXCR, and only productive beta chains were kept. All rows with the same CDR3 protein become a single entry with the most common DNA and genes. This sample has 420,000 or so distinct CDR3 sequences in its table, and roughly 20% of those were observed once. Around 10% of the sample lies in the top ten. Material for sequencing was naive T cells sorted from blood. The cell subset or site tag for this specimen amounts to: cells isolated with a human naive T-cell isolation kit. The receptors originated from a man aged 50 to 59 in good health.

The chain carries TRBV4-1 and TRBJ1-5, with D unclear. This CDR3 region has 13 residues. Germline V gene sequence: CDR1 MGHRA, CDR2 YSYEKL. Between the trimmed V and J ends, which lost 2 bases and 3 bases, there was a span of 5 bases. CDR3 in DNA: TGCGCCAGCAGCCAACTGTACAATCAGCCCCAGCATTTT. Translated, it gives CASSQLYNQPQHF.

This clonotype was recorded at least ten times. This CDR3 is CASSQQRGDTEAFF. The CDR3 DNA is TGTGCCAGCAGCCAACAGCGGGGAGACACTGAAGCTTTCTTT. V usage is TRBV3-1 and J usage is TRBJ1-1; D uncertain. The CDR3 runs to 14 residues. The germline V gene encodes CDR1 LGHDT and CDR2 YNNKEL (reference sequence). The V gene lost 2 bases and the J gene lost 3 bases, with 10 bases spanning the gap.

This clonotype was observed a few times. The chain recombines TRBV9 with TRBJ2-1, with 12 bases lining up with TRBD2. V lost 0 bases, J lost 0 bases, and 4 bases stayed unmatched. The CDR3 covers 18 residues. The germline V gene has CDR1 SGDLS and CDR2 YYNGEE. The CDR3 sequence is CASSVGLAGGHSYNEQFF. In DNA form, the CDR3 reads TGTGCCAGCAGCGTAGGGCTAGCGGGAGGGCACTCCTACAATGAGCAGTTCTTC.

V usage is TRBV11-2 and J usage is TRBJ2-7, with TRBD2 matching over 9 bases. V shed 0 bases, J shed 10 bases, and the junction held 7 bases outside the gene matches. The germline gives CDR1 SGHAT, CDR2 FQNNGV. The CDR3 extends over 14 amino acids. The CDR3 here is CASSLELAGSSQYF. The CDR3 coding sequence is TGTGCCAGCAGCTTAGAACTAGCGGGTTCATCTCAGTACTTC.

V and J are TRBV6-1 and TRBJ1-1; 7 nucleotides align to TRBD1. Germline V gene lookup returns CDR1 MNHNS and CDR2 SASEGT. This CDR3 contains 14 residues. J gave up 5 bases and V 6 bases, and 9 bases lay outside the gene matches. The CDR3 region is CASRLQGGETEAFF. CDR3 nucleotides: TGTGCCAGCAGACTTCAGGGGGGCGAGACTGAAGCTTTCTTT.

This clonotype was detected only a few times. This sequence joins TRBV6-2 or TRBV6-3 and TRBJ2-1; possible D gene TRBD1, 6 bases. The CDR3 is 21 residues long. V was pared by 7 bases and J by 7 bases, with 38 bases between. The germline CDR1 and CDR2 sequences are MNHEY and SVGEGT. CDR3 protein: CASTQRGTGNPRPSRLNEQFF. The CDR3 DNA reads as TGTGCCAGCACTCAACGGGGAACAGGGAATCCTCGCCCTTCTAGATTGAATGAGCAGTTCTTC.

V is TRBV7-9 and J is TRBJ2-2, with 15 nucleotides matching TRBD2. CDR3 length equals 17 residues. CDR1 and CDR2 (germline): SEHNR, FQNEAQ (reference sequence). V lost 5 bases, J lost 6 bases, and 7 bases stayed unmatched. CDR3 amino acids: CASSRTSGGATAGELFF. The CDR3, as DNA: TGTGCCAGCAGCAGGACTAGCGGGGGGGCGACGGCCGGGGAGCTGTTTTTT.

This clonotype occurred many times. The V and J genes are TRBV12-3 or TRBV12-4 and TRBJ1-2; D is unclear. This CDR3 spans 12 amino acids. V was pared by 6 bases and J by 8 bases, with 13 bases between. CDR3 in amino acids: CASRRQGRGYTF. The CDR3 nucleotides read TGTGCCAGCAGGCGCCAAGGAAGGGGCTACACCTTC.

This clonotype was picked up a small number of times. V usage is TRBV19 and J usage is TRBJ2-3; 9 bases are shared with TRBD1. The ends lost 6 bases at V and 5 bases at J; junction bases unmatched: 6. CDR1 LNHDA and CDR2 SQIVND come from the germline V gene (reference sequence). The CDR3 consists of 14 residues. The CDR3 spells CASRRGQGLDTQYF. Written as DNA, the CDR3 is TGTGCCAGTAGGAGGGGACAGGGCTTAGATACGCAGTATTTT.

The rearrangement links TRBV20-1 to TRBJ2-1; D is possibly TRBD1 (6 bases). The V end was cut by 7 bases, the J end by 4 bases, with 20 bases between. CDR1 DFQATT and CDR2 SNEGSKA come from the germline V gene (reference sequence). The length of the CDR3 is 15 residues. For the CDR3, the DNA is TGCAGTGTTTCCTCCGGGACACCTCCTTACAATGAGCAGTTCTTC. Protein: CSVSSGTPPYNEQFF.

V and J are TRBV5-5 and TRBJ2-7, with D tentatively TRBD2 (5 bases). The CDR3 has 12 amino acids. V was cut by 7 bases and J by 5 bases, with 13 bases left in between. The germline V gene encodes CDR1 SGHKS and CDR2 YYEKEE (reference sequence). In nucleotides, the CDR3 is TGTGCCAGCGGGAGAGGGAGCCACGAGCAGTACTTC. Its protein product is CASGRGSHEQYF.

The table lists this clonotype with many counts. V is TRBV7-2 and J is TRBJ2-1, with 9 bases lining up with TRBD2. The CDR3 consists of 16 residues. The trim removed 5 bases at V and 3 bases at J, leaving 8 bases unmatched. Germline CDR1 SGHTA, CDR2 FQGNSA. CDR3 loop: CASSPRSGRLYNEQFF. The CDR3 region has the DNA TGTGCCAGCAGCCCACGAAGCGGGAGGCTCTACAATGAGCAGTTCTTC.

This clonotype was recorded many times. The rearrangement links TRBV6-6 to TRBJ2-5; D is unclear. Germline CDR1 reads MNHNY; CDR2 reads SVGAGI (reference sequence). The CDR3 contains 13 residues. The V gene lost 10 bases and the J gene lost 1 base, with 13 bases spanning the gap. This chain's CDR3 is CATRSLAQETQYF. CDR3 coding DNA: TGTGCCACCCGTAGTTTGGCCCAAGAGACCCAGTACTTC.

The chain is built from TRBV27 and TRBJ1-3; weak D call: TRBD1 (5 bases). Trimming cost V 4 bases and J 1 base, with 17 bases left between them. CDR1 MNHEY and CDR2 SMNVEV come from the germline V gene (reference sequence). The CDR3 spans 17 residues. CDR3 DNA sequence: TGTGCCAGCAGTTATCCGGGACGTAGGTCTTCTGGAAACACCATATATTTT. Translating it yields CASSYPGRRSSGNTIYF.

This clonotype was observed a handful of times. The chain has TRBV6-5 and TRBJ1-2; unclear D gene. Germline CDR1 reads MNHEY; CDR2 reads SVGAGI. The CDR3 consists of 15 residues. With 0 bases removed from V and 8 bases from J, the gap between germline ends came to 16 bases. The chain's CDR3 is CASSYSGLGGLGYTF. As DNA, the CDR3 is TGTGCCAGCAGTTACTCCGGGTTGGGTGGCCTCGGCTACACCTTC.

This clonotype was observed at least ten times. The genes are TRBV12-3 or TRBV12-4 and TRBJ2-7, with 10 bases identical to TRBD2. CDR3 size: 16 residues. V trimming: 7 bases; J trimming: 3 bases; junction bases outside the gene matches: 12. The CDR3 protein is CASNHYGSGRVYEQYF. CDR3 bases: TGTGCCAGCAATCACTACGGCAGCGGGAGGGTCTACGAGCAGTACTTC.

The chain recombines TRBV6-1 with TRBJ2-5; 12 bases are a match to TRBD2. The CDR3 length is 14 residues. The J segment lost 5 bases and the V segment lost 6 bases, leaving 4 bases of the junction unmatched. Germline CDR1 MNHNS, CDR2 SASEGT. This chain's CDR3 is CASRTGTSGETQYF. DNA of the CDR3: TGTGCCAGCAGGACCGGGACTAGCGGGGAGACCCAGTACTTC.